Listed below are T cell receptor beta chains from one sample, sequenced in a study of blood T cells in healthy people across ages. TCRdb reprocessed the 5' RACE reads via MiXCR and lists one record per CDR3 protein. The sample lists 700,000 to 850,000 distinct CDR3 sequences; roughly 50% were seen once. Source material: blood. Every receptor here comes from an older man in good health. Both conserved end residues are part of each CDR3. Fields, in order: CDR3 protein, CDR3 DNA, D gene, V gene, clone size, J gene. D genes are given only for firm matches. Part of the rows lack a size; the others show once, few, many or a class for expanded clones.

CASSLNSIGANEQFF,TGCGCCAGCAGCTTGAACTCCATCGGCGCAAATGAGCAGTTCTTC,-,TRBV5-1,-,TRBJ2-1
CAGSVGARGYTF,TGTGCCGGCAGTGTCGGGGCGCGCGGCTACACCTTC,-,TRBV25-1,-,TRBJ1-2
CASRGGEGRYAYF,TGTGCCAGCAGGGGGGGAGAGGGCAGATACGCGTATTTT,-,TRBV6-6,-,TRBJ2-3
CASSLLPSGGTEAFF,TGCGCCAGCAGCTTGTTGCCGTCGGGAGGGACTGAAGCTTTCTTT,-,TRBV5-1,-,TRBJ1-1
CASSSEREPNNEQFF,TGTGCCAGCAGTTCCGAGCGGGAGCCAAATAATGAGCAGTTCTTC,TRBD2,TRBV27,few,TRBJ2-1
CASSDATGAGSPLHF,TGTGCCAGCAGTGACGCGACAGGGGCGGGGTCACCCCTCCACTTT,TRBD1,TRBV28,-,TRBJ1-6
CSASTGDLSPLHF,TGCAGTGCTAGTACAGGGGACCTTTCACCCCTCCACTTT,TRBD1,TRBV20-1,-,TRBJ1-6
CSAVSGKGLNEQYF,TGCAGTGCCGTGAGCGGGAAGGGACTTAATGAGCAGTACTTC,TRBD2,TRBV20-1,-,TRBJ2-5
CASGRWGGDGYTF,TGTGCCAGCGGTAGATGGGGGGGAGATGGCTACACCTTC,-,TRBV7-2,few,TRBJ1-2
CASSYGSASGEQYF,TGTGCCAGCAGTTACGGTAGCGCCTCGGGCGAGCAGTACTTC,-,TRBV6-5,-,TRBJ2-7
CASSLERPDNEKLFF,TGCGCCAGCAGCTTGGAGCGCCCCGATAATGAAAAACTGTTTTTT,-,TRBV5-1,-,TRBJ1-4
CSVHSGADTQYF,TGCAGCGTTCACAGCGGAGCAGATACGCAGTATTTT,-,TRBV29-1,many,TRBJ2-3
CASRPTERDIQYF,TGTGCCAGCAGACCAACCGAGAGGGACATTCAGTACTTC,-,TRBV2,-,TRBJ2-4
CASSVGVSDSYNEQFF,TGTGCCAGCAGCGTAGGTGTAAGTGACTCCTACAATGAGCAGTTCTTC,-,TRBV9,few,TRBJ2-1
CASTRTGGNEQFF,TGTGCCAGCACCCGGACAGGGGGCAATGAGCAGTTCTTC,TRBD1,TRBV6-5,-,TRBJ2-1
CASSQEGLAGGDEQYF,TGTGCCAGCAGCCAAGAGGGACTAGCGGGAGGGGACGAGCAGTACTTC,TRBD2,TRBV4-2,-,TRBJ2-7
CASSYVTLQETQYF,TGTGCCAGCAGTTACGTGACCTTACAAGAGACCCAGTACTTC,-,TRBV6-2/TRBV6-3,few,TRBJ2-5
CSVAPAGLRETQYF,TGCAGCGTTGCCCCAGCTGGACTGCGAGAGACCCAGTACTTC,-,TRBV29-1,few,TRBJ2-5
CASSLGQASATNEQFF,TGTGCCAGCAGCTTAGGACAGGCCAGTGCCACTAATGAGCAGTTCTTC,-,TRBV11-1,once,TRBJ2-1
CASSRRTGDEQFF,TGTGCCAGCAGCCGCCGGACAGGGGACGAGCAGTTCTTC,TRBD1,TRBV3-1,-,TRBJ2-1
CASSLGTGEIYEQYF,TGTGCCAGCAGTCTCGGGACAGGTGAAATCTACGAGCAGTACTTC,TRBD1,TRBV6-2/TRBV6-3,-,TRBJ2-7
CASSSKRGDQYNEQFF,TGTGCCAGCAGCTCCAAGCGGGGCGACCAATACAATGAGCAGTTCTTC,TRBD2,TRBV3-1,few,TRBJ2-1
CASSYSGSGPYEQYF,TGTGCCAGCAGTTACTCCGGGTCAGGGCCCTACGAGCAGTACTTC,-,TRBV6-6,-,TRBJ2-7
CASSNKVDTQYF,TGTGCCAGCAGCAACAAGGTTGATACGCAGTATTTT,-,TRBV7-9,-,TRBJ2-3
CASSVGVGPVYEQYF,TGTGCCAGCAGCGTAGGAGTGGGACCGGTCTACGAGCAGTACTTC,-,TRBV9,few,TRBJ2-7